This T cell receptor (beta chain) is from a study of T cell responses to AZD1222 COVID-19 vaccine. Regarding the study as a whole: Only five or six AZD1222 recipients were seropositive at baseline. Among vaccine-associated CD4 TCRs, coverage spanned spike, with dominance at 160-218 and 743-854. Spike-specific TCR repertoires showed rising breadth and depth after two AZD1222 doses.

Comments on this clone: Its antigen is unknown.

The CDR3 is 16 residues long. Sequenced by immunoSEQ multiplex PCR; TCRdb stores in-frame clones only, minus some. The sample records about 130,000 clones, 80% to 95% being singletons. The clonotype was recovered from an adult who received the AZD1222 COVID-19 vaccine. This chain uses TRBV1 with TRBJ2-7; the D segment call TRBD1 is taken from the table without a DNA check. TRBV1 is designated a pseudogene. The specimen comprised peripheral blood, sampled 28 days after the second AZD1222 dose. CDR3 residues: CTSSHLGTGGWYEQYF. The CDR3 DNA follows: TGCACCAGCAGCCACCTGGGGACAGGGGGCTGGTACGAGCAGTACTTC.